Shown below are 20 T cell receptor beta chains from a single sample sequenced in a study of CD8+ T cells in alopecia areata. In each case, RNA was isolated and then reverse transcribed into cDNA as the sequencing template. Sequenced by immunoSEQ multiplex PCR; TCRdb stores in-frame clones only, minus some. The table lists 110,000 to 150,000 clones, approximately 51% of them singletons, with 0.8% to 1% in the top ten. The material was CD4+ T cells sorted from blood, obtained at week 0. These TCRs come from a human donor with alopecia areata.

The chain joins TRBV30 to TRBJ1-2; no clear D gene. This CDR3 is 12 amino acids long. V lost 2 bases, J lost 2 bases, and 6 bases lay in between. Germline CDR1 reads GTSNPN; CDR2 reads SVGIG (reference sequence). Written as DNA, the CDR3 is TGTGCCTGGAGTAAAGAGAACTATGGCTACACCTTC. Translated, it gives CAWSKENYGYTF. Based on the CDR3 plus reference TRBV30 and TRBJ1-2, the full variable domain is SQTIHQWPATLVQPVGSPLSLECTVEGTSNPNLYWYRQAAGRGLQLLFYSVGIGQISSEVPQNLSASRPQDRQFILSSKKLLLSDSGFYLCAWSKENYGYTFGSGTRLTVV.

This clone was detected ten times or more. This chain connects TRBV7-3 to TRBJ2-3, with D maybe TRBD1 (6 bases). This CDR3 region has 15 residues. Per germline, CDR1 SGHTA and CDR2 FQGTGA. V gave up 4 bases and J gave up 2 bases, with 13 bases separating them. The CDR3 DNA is TGTGCCAGCAGCTCATGGGGGCTGTACACAGATACGCAGTATTTT. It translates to CASSSWGLYTDTQYF. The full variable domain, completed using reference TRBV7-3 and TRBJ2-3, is GAGVSQTPSNKVTEKGKYVELRCDPISGHTALYWYRQSLGQGPEFLIYFQGTGAADDSGLPNDRFFAVRPEGSVSTLKIQRTERGDSAVYLCASSSWGLYTDTQYFGPGTRLTVL.

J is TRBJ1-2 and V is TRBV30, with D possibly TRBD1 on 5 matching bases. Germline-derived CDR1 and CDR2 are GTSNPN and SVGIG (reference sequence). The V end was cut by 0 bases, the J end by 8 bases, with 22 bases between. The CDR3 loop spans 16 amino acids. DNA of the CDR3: TGTGCCTGGAGTGTACGAATCCGTTTAGATCCAGGGGGCTACACCTTC. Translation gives CAWSVRIRLDPGGYTF.

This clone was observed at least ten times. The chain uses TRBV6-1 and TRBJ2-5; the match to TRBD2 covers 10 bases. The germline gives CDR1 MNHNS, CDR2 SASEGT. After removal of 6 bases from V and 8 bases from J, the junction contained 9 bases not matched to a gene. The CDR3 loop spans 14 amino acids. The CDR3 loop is CASRMVLAGGTQYF. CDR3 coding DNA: TGTGCCAGCAGGATGGTATTAGCGGGAGGAACCCAGTACTTC.

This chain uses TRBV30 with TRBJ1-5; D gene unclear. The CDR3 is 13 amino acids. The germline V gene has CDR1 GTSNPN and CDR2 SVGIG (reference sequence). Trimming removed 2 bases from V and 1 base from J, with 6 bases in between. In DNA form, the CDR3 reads TGTGCCTGGAGTAGAAACAGCAATCAGCCCCAGCATTTT. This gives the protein CAWSRNSNQPQHF. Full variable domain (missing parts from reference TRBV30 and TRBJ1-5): SQTIHQWPATLVQPVGSPLSLECTVEGTSNPNLYWYRQAAGRGLQLLFYSVGIGQISSEVPQNLSASRPQDRQFILSSKKLLLSDSGFYLCAWSRNSNQPQHFGDGTRLSIL.

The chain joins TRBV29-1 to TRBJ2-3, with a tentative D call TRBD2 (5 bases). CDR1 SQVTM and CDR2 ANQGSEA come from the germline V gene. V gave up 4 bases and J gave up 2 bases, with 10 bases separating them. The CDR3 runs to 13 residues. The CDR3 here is CSVGKRLTDTQYF. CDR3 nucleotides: TGCAGCGTTGGTAAGCGGCTCACAGATACGCAGTATTTT.

CDR3 protein: CASSLVASGSYEQYF. The CDR3 region has the DNA TGCGCCAGCAGCTTGGTCGCTAGCGGGAGCTACGAGCAGTACTTC. This chain uses TRBV5-1 with TRBJ2-7, with 10 bases aligning to TRBD2. The length of the CDR3 is 15 residues. V was pared by 0 bases and J by 3 bases, with 3 bases of the junction left unmatched. Germline V gives CDR1 SGHRS, CDR2 YFSETQ. The full variable domain, with the rest looked up from reference TRBV5-1 and TRBJ2-7, is KAGVTQTPRYLIKTRGQQVTLSCSPISGHRSVSWYQQTPGQGLQFLFEYFSETQRNKGNFPGRFSGRQFSNSRSEMNVSTLELGDSALYLCASSLVASGSYEQYFGPGTRLTVT.

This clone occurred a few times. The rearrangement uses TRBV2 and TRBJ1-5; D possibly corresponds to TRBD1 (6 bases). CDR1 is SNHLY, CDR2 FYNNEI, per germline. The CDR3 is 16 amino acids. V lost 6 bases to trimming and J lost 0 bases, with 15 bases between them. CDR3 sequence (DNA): TGTGCCAGCAGCACGGCGACAGGTAGTAGCAATCAGCCCCAGCATTTT. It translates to CASSTATGSSNQPQHF.

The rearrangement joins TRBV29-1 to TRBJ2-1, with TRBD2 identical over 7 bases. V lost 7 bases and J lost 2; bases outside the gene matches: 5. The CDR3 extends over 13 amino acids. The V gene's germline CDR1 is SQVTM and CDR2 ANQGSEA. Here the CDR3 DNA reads TGCAGCGGACTAGCCGGAACCTACAATGAGCAGTTCTTC. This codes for CSGLAGTYNEQFF.

For the CDR3, the DNA is TGCAGCGTTGCTCCAGACTCCTCTGGAAACACCATATATTTT. This encodes CSVAPDSSGNTIYF. This chain uses TRBV29-1 with TRBJ1-3; D ambiguous. The length of the CDR3 is 14 residues. Germline CDR1 is SQVTM and CDR2 is ANQGSEA. V was shortened by 4 bases and J by 0 bases, with 10 bases between the two germline ends.

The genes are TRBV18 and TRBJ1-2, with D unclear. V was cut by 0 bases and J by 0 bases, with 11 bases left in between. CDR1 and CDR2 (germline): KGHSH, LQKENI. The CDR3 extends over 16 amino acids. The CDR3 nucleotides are TGTGCCAGCTCACCACCGGATCAGCCAACTAACTATGGCTACACCTTC. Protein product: CASSPPDQPTNYGYTF. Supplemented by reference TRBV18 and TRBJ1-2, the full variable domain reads NAGVMQNPRHLVRRRGQEARLRCSPMKGHSHVYWYRQLPEEGLKFMVYLQKENIIDESGMPKERFSAEFPKEGPSILRIQQVVRGDSAAYFCASSPPDQPTNYGYTFGSGTRLTVV.

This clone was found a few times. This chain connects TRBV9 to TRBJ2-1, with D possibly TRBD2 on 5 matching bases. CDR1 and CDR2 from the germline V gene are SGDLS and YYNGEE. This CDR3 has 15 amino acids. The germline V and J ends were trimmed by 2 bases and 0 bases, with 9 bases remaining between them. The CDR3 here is CASSVSGFSYNEQFF. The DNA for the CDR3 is TGTGCCAGCAGCGTGTCGGGATTCTCCTACAATGAGCAGTTCTTC.

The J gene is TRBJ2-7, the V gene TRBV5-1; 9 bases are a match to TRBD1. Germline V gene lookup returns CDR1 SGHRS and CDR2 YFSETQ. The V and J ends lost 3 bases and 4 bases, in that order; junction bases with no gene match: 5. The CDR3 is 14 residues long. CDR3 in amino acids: CASSSRDRVYEQYF. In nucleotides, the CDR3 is TGCGCCAGCAGCTCTCGGGACAGGGTGTACGAGCAGTACTTC.

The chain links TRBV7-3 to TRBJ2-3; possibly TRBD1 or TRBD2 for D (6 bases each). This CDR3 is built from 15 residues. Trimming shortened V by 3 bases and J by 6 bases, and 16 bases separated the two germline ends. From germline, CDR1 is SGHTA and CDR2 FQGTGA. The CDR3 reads CASSFQGRGHDTQYF. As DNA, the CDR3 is TGTGCCAGCAGCTTCCAGGGGCGGGGCCACGATACGCAGTATTTT. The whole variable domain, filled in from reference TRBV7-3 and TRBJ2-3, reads GAGVSQTPSNKVTEKGKYVELRCDPISGHTALYWYRQSLGQGPEFLIYFQGTGAADDSGLPNDRFFAVRPEGSVSTLKIQRTERGDSAVYLCASSFQGRGHDTQYFGPGTRLTVL.

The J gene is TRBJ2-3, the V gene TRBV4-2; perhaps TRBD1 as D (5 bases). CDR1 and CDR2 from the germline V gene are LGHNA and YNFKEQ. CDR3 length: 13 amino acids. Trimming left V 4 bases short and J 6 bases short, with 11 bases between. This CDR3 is CASSPPPGDTQYF. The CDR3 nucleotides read TGTGCCAGCAGCCCCCCCCCAGGGGATACGCAGTATTTT.

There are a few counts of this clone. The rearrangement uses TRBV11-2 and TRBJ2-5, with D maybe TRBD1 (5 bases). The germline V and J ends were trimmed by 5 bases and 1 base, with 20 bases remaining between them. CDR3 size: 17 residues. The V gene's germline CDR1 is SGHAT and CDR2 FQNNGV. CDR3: CASSPEWGGLSQETQYF. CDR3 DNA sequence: TGTGCCAGCAGCCCAGAGTGGGGCGGCTTGTCCCAAGAGACCCAGTACTTC.

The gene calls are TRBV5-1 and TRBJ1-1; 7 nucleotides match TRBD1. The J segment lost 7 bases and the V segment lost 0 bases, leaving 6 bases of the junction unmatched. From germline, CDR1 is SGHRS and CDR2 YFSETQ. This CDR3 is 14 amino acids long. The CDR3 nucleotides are TGCGCCAGCAGCTTGGACAGGGGTCTCGGTGAAGCTTTCTTT. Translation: CASSLDRGLGEAFF.

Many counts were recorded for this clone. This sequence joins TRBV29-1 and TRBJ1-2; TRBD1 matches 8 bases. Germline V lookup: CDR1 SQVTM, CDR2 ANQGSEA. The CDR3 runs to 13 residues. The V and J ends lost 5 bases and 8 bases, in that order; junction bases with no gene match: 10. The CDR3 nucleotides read TGCAGCGTTCCGGGACAGGCCACCAGGGGCTACACCTTC. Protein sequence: CSVPGQATRGYTF.

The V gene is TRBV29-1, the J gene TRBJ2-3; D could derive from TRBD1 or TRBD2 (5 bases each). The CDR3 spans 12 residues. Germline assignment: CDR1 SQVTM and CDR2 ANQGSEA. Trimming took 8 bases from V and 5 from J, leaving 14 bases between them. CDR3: CSQGIGIDTQYF. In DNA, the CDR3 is TGCAGCCAGGGCATCGGGATAGATACGCAGTATTTT.

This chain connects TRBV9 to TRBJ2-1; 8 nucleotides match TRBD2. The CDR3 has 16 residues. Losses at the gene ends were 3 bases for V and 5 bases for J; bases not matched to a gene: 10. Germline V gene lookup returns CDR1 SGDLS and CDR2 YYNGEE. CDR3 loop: CASSGEAGVGNNEQFF. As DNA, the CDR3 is TGTGCCAGCAGCGGAGAAGCGGGAGTTGGGAACAATGAGCAGTTCTTC.